The next 20 T cell receptor beta chains were all read from a single sample in a study of cytomegalovirus exposure and HLA in healthy donors. Profiling relied on immunoSEQ multiplex PCR, and the TCRdb table lists in-frame clones only, not all of them. The sample has roughly 260,000 clones, approximately 90% seen once; the top ten hold around 3%. The specimen sequenced was PBMCs. These TCRs come from a man between 18 and 29 years old in good health and CMV-seronegative.

For this clone: Other DNA sequences in the sample encode the same CDR3. V and J are TRBV4-3 and TRBJ1-1; possibly TRBD1 for D (6 bases). Trimming shortened V by 0 bases and J by 2 bases, and 7 bases separated the two germline ends. CDR3 length: 14 residues. CDR1 LGHNA and CDR2 YSLEER come from the germline V gene. CDR3: CASSQETGNTEAFF. The CDR3 DNA sequence: TGCGCCAGCAGCCAAGAGACAGGAAACACTGAAGCTTTCTTT.

J is TRBJ1-4 and V is TRBV4-1; a weak D match, TRBD1 (6 bases). CDR3 length: 14 amino acids. The ends were cut back, 5 bases at V and 4 bases at J, with 11 bases in the middle. Germline assignment: CDR1 MGHRA and CDR2 YSYEKL. DNA for the CDR3: TGCGCCAGCAGCAAAGGGGGGGTTAATGAAAAACTGTTTTTT. Its translation is CASSKGGVNEKLFF.

This rearrangement joins TRBV6-6 to TRBJ2-3; 10 bases line up with TRBD1. V shed 8 bases and J 3 bases; nucleotides not matched to a gene: 5. CDR3 size: 14 residues. Germline V gene sequence: CDR1 MNHNY, CDR2 SVGAGI (reference sequence). The DNA for the CDR3 is TGTGCCAGCTCCCCGGGACAGGGGACAGATACGCAGTATTTT. Translated, it gives CASSPGQGTDTQYF.

This chain joins TRBV11-2 and TRBJ2-1; TRBD2 aligns across 9 bases. The V gene's germline CDR1 is SGHAT and CDR2 FQNNGV. J gave up 5 bases and V 5 bases, and 7 bases lay outside the gene matches. The CDR3 length is 15 residues. CDR3 DNA sequence: TGTGCCAGCAGCCATAGCGGGAGTGGGAACAATGAGCAGTTCTTC. It codes for CASSHSGSGNNEQFF.

The rearrangement links TRBV7-9 to TRBJ1-5; unclear D gene. The CDR3 has 17 residues. V lost 1 base to trimming and J lost 0 bases, with 13 bases between them. The germline CDR1 and CDR2 sequences are SEHNR and FQNEAQ (reference sequence). CDR3: CASSLVRDIYSNQPQHF. The DNA for the CDR3 is TGTGCCAGCAGCTTAGTCCGGGATATCTATAGCAATCAGCCCCAGCATTTT. The full variable domain, rest sourced from reference TRBV7-9 and TRBJ1-5, is DTGVSQNPRHKITKRGQNVTFRCDPISEHNRLYWYRQTLGQGPEFLTYFQNEAQLEKSRLLSDRFSAERPKGSFSTLEIQRTEQGDSAMYLCASSLVRDIYSNQPQHFGDGTRLSIL.

The genes are TRBV28 and TRBJ2-1; 7 positions agree with TRBD2. In germline, CDR1 is MDHEN, CDR2 SYDVKM. This CDR3 is built from 18 residues. V lost 3 bases and J lost 0; bases outside the gene matches: 11. CDR3 DNA sequence: TGTGCCAGCAGTTTCGAAGCGGGAAACCCCCTCTCCTACAATGAGCAGTTCTTC. It encodes CASSFEAGNPLSYNEQFF. Full variable domain (outside the CDR3, taken from reference TRBV28 and TRBJ2-1): DVKVTQSSRYLVKRTGEKVFLECVQDMDHENMFWYRQDPGLGLRLIYFSYDVKMKEKGDIPEGYSVSREKKERFSLILESASTNQTSMYLCASSFEAGNPLSYNEQFFGPGTRLTVL.

The V call is TRBV10-1, the J call TRBJ2-2; D may be TRBD2 (6 bases). CDR1 and CDR2 (germline): WNHNN, SYGVQD (reference sequence). V was clipped by 2 bases and J by 5 bases, with 12 bases between them. This CDR3 contains 15 residues. This CDR3 reads CASSEGGKVTGELFF. CDR3 in DNA: TGCGCCAGCAGTGAGGGGGGGAAAGTTACCGGGGAGCTGTTTTTT.

This clone turned up a few times. The chain joins TRBV19 to TRBJ2-4, with 7 bases fitting TRBD1. V gave up 5 bases and J gave up 9 bases; unmatched junction bases: 13. Germline assignment: CDR1 LNHDA and CDR2 SQIVND (reference sequence). The CDR3 totals 15 residues. The CDR3 DNA reads TGTGCCAGTAGTCAAGGCAGGGGGTCAATTATCATTCAGTACTTC. It is translated as CASSQGRGSIIIQYF.

In its sample, this clone was seen once. The chain combines TRBV27 with TRBJ2-3, with D tentatively TRBD2 (5 bases). CDR3 length: 15 residues. The germline V gene encodes CDR1 MNHEY and CDR2 SMNVEV (reference sequence). Trimming took off 3 bases at V and 6 bases at J, with 16 bases between the two ends. The CDR3 DNA sequence: TGTGCCAGCAGTTTGTTCGGCGTTTCGGGGGATACGCAGTATTTT. It is translated as CASSLFGVSGDTQYF.

The rearrangement joins TRBV10-3 to TRBJ2-5, with D unresolved. V gave up 2 bases and J gave up 2 bases, with 9 bases separating them. This CDR3 has 14 amino acids. Germline V gene data show CDR1 as ENHRY and CDR2 as SYGVKD. CDR3 sequence reads: CAISEPTTQETQYF. As DNA, the CDR3 is TGTGCCATCAGTGAGCCCACTACACAAGAGACCCAGTACTTC.

The gene calls are TRBV7-9 and TRBJ2-7; 7 bases agree with TRBD2. This CDR3 has 16 residues. The germline gives CDR1 SEHNR, CDR2 FQNEAQ (reference sequence). The trim removed 0 bases at V and 3 bases at J, leaving 8 bases unmatched. This CDR3 is CASSLAGGSFHYEQYF. CDR3 nucleotides: TGTGCCAGCAGCTTAGCGGGGGGGAGTTTCCACTACGAGCAGTACTTC.

This clone was seen more than once but under ten times. CDR3 nucleotides: TGTGCCAGCAGCCTGGGACTAGCGGTTTACAATGAGCAGTTCTTC. This gives the protein CASSLGLAVYNEQFF. The genes are TRBV7-3 and TRBJ2-1, with 11 bases matching TRBD2. The germline gives CDR1 SGHTA, CDR2 FQGTGA. The CDR3 loop spans 15 amino acids. J lost 4 bases, V lost 5 bases, and 4 bases had no gene match. The full variable domain, in which reference TRBV7-3 and TRBJ2-1 provide the parts outside the CDR3, is GAGVSQTPSNKVTEKGKYVELRCDPISGHTALYWYRQSLGQGPEFLIYFQGTGAADDSGLPNDRFFAVRPEGSVSTLKIQRTERGDSAVYLCASSLGLAVYNEQFFGPGTRLTVL.

The V gene is TRBV28, the J gene TRBJ1-5; D is possibly TRBD1 (5 bases). Trimming removed 6 bases from V and 2 bases from J, with 14 bases in between. This CDR3 region has 15 residues. The germline V gene has CDR1 MDHEN and CDR2 SYDVKM. The CDR3 reads CASRPTRGGNQPQHF. CDR3 nucleotides: TGTGCCAGCAGACCCACGCGGGGGGGCAATCAGCCCCAGCATTTT.

This chain uses TRBV19 with TRBJ2-7, with 12 nucleotides matching TRBD1. The CDR3 covers 16 residues. Trimming took 6 bases from V and 7 from J; bases not matched to a gene: 13. Germline V gives CDR1 LNHDA, CDR2 SQIVND (reference sequence). The CDR3: CASRTSWDRGQGEQYF. DNA for the CDR3: TGTGCCAGTAGAACTTCTTGGGACAGGGGGCAGGGTGAGCAGTACTTC.

The V call is TRBV28, the J call TRBJ1-3; TRBD1 might be the D (5 bases). Germline V lookup: CDR1 MDHEN, CDR2 SYDVKM. The CDR3 extends over 16 amino acids. The V end lost 5 bases, the J end lost 4 bases, and 18 bases lay between the germline ends. The CDR3 loop is CASSPLREVSGNTIYF. As DNA, the CDR3 is TGTGCCAGCAGTCCTCTCAGGGAGGTCTCAGGAAACACCATATATTTT.

The V call is TRBV6-5, the J call TRBJ1-2, with D perhaps TRBD1 (5 bases). The CDR3 has 14 residues. Germline V gene data show CDR1 as MNHEY and CDR2 as SVGAGI. With 8 bases removed from V and 0 bases from J, the gap between germline ends came to 13 bases. The CDR3 sequence is CASWGATTNYGYTF. As DNA, the CDR3 is TGTGCCAGCTGGGGCGCGACAACTAACTATGGCTACACCTTC.

This clone showed up just once. This chain uses TRBV5-4 with TRBJ1-2; TRBD1 might be the D (6 bases). The V gene lost 1 base and the J gene lost 1 base, with 11 bases spanning the gap. The CDR3 consists of 15 residues. Germline lookup yields CDR1 SGHNT and CDR2 YYREEE (reference sequence). The CDR3 loop reads CASSLLQGGNYGYTF. CDR3 DNA: TGTGCCAGCAGCTTGTTACAGGGTGGTAACTATGGCTACACCTTC. The entire variable domain, with the rest obtained from reference TRBV5-4 and TRBJ1-2, is as follows: ETGVTQSPTHLIKTRGQQVTLRCSSQSGHNTVSWYQQALGQGPQFIFQYYREEENGRGNFPPRFSGLQFPNYSSELNVNALELDDSALYLCASSLLQGGNYGYTFGSGTRLTVV.

This chain uses TRBV5-1 with TRBJ2-5, with 7 bases that match TRBD2. The V segment lost 0 bases and the J segment 2 bases; nucleotides outside the gene matches: 1. The CDR3 totals 14 residues. From germline, CDR1 is SGHRS and CDR2 YFSETQ. CDR3 nucleotides: TGCGCCAGCAGCTTGGAGGGACTACAAGAGACCCAGTACTTC. Translation: CASSLEGLQETQYF.

V usage is TRBV11-3 and J usage is TRBJ2-5; 9 bases align to TRBD1. Germline loops: CDR1 SGHNT, CDR2 YENEEA. The CDR3 covers 16 residues. The junction had 10 bases not matched to a gene; V was cut back by 5 bases and J by 3 bases. The CDR3 DNA reads as TGTGCCAGCAGCATTGGGACAGGGACTTTTGAAGAGACCCAGTACTTC. Protein product: CASSIGTGTFEETQYF.

The chain employs TRBV7-2 and TRBJ2-7; no firm D call. The CDR3 is 16 amino acids. The V end was cut by 5 bases, the J end by 3 bases, with 20 bases between. The germline V gene has CDR1 SGHTA and CDR2 FQGNSA. The CDR3 reads CASSPAFSRLSYEQYF. The CDR3 DNA follows: TGTGCCAGCAGCCCGGCTTTTTCCAGGTTGAGCTACGAGCAGTACTTC.